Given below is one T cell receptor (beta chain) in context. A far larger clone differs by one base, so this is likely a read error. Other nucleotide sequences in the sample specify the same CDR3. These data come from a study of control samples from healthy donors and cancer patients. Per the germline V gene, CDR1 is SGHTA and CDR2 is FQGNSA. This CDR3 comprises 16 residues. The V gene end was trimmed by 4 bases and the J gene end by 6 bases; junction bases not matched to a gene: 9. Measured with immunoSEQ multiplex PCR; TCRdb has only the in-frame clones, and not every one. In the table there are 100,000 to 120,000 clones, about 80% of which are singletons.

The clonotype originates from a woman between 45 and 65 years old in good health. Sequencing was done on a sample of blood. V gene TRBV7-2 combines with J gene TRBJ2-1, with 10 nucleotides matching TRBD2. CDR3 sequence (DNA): TGTGCCAGCAGCTCACGGAGCGGGGGGGCGGGCAATGAGCAGTTCTTC. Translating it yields CASSSRSGGAGNEQFF.